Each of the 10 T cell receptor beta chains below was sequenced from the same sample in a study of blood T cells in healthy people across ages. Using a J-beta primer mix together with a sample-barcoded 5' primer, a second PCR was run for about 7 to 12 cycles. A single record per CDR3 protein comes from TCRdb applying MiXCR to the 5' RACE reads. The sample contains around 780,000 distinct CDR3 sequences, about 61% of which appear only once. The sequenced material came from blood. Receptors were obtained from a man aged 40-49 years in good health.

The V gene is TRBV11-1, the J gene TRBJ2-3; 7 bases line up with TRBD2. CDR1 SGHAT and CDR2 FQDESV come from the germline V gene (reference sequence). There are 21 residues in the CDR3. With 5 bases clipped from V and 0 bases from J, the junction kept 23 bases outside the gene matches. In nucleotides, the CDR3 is TGTGCCAGCAGCCCCGCCGGAGGATCTAGCGGAACACCAGCTAGCACAGATACGCAGTATTTT. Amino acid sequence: CASSPAGGSSGTPASTDTQYF.

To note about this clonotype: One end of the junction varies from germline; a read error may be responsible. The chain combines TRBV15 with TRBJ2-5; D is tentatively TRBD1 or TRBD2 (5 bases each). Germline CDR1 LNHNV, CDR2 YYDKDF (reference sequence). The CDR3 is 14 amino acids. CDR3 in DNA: TGTGCCACTAGCATCCGGGACCTTCAAGAGACCCAGTACTTC. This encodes CATSIRDLQETQYF.

Here the CDR3 DNA reads TGCGCCAGCAGCCATCTTGCTTCCGGAGGGTCTGGAGCTTTCTTT. It translates to CASSHLASGGSGAFF. This chain links TRBV4-1 with TRBJ1-1, with D unresolved. This CDR3 has 15 amino acids. V was pared by 3 bases and J by 10 bases, with 21 bases between. Germline values: CDR1 MGHRA, CDR2 YSYEKL.

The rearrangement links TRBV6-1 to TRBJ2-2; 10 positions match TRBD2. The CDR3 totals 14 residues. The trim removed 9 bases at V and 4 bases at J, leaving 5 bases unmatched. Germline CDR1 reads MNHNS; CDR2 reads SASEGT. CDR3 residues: CASQREGGTGELFF. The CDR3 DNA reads TGTGCCAGTCAGCGGGAGGGGGGCACCGGGGAGCTGTTTTTT.

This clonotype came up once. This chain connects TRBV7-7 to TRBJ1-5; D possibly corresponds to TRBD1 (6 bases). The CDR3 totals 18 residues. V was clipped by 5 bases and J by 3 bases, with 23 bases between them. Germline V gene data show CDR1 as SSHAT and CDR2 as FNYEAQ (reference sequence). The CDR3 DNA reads TGTGCCAGCAGCCCCTATCAAGGGGGGAAATCGGACAATCAGCCCCAGCATTTT. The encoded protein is CASSPYQGGKSDNQPQHF.

In DNA form, the CDR3 reads TGCAGTGCCCGCGACAGAGATTATTACAATGAGCAGTTCTTC. This gives the protein CSARDRDYYNEQFF. The V call is TRBV20-1, the J call TRBJ2-1; D possibly corresponds to TRBD1 (5 bases). The germline V gene encodes CDR1 DFQATT and CDR2 SNEGSKA (reference sequence). The CDR3 consists of 14 residues. Trimming shortened V by 6 bases and J by 4 bases, and 16 bases separated the two germline ends.

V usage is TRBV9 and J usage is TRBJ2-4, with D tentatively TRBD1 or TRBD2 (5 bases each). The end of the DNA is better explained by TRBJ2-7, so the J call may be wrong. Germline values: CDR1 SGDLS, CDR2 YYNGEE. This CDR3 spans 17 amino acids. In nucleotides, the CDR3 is TGTGCCAGCAGCGTAGGATGGATGGGGCAGGGAGTTTACGAGCAGTACTTC. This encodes CASSVGWMGQGVYEQYF.

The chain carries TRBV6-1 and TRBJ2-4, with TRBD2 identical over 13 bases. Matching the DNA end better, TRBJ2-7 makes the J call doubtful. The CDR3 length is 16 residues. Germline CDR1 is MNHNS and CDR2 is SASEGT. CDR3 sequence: CASSEGLAGGIYEQYF. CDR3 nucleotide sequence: TGTGCCAGCAGTGAAGGACTAGCGGGAGGTATCTACGAGCAGTACTTC.

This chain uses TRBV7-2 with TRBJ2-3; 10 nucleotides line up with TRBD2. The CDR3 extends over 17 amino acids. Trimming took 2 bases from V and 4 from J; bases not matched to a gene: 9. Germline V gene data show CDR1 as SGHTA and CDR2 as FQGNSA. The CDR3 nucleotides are TGTGCCAGCAGCTTATCCTCCGGTAGCGGGAGGTCAGATACGCAGTATTTT. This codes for CASSLSSGSGRSDTQYF.

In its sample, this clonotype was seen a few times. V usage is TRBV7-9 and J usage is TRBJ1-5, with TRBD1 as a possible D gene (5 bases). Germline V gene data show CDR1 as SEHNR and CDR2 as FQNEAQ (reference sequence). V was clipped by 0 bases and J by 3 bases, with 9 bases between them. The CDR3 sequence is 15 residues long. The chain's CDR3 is CASSLAGTDNQPQHF. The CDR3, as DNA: TGTGCCAGCAGCTTAGCCGGGACGGACAATCAGCCCCAGCATTTT.